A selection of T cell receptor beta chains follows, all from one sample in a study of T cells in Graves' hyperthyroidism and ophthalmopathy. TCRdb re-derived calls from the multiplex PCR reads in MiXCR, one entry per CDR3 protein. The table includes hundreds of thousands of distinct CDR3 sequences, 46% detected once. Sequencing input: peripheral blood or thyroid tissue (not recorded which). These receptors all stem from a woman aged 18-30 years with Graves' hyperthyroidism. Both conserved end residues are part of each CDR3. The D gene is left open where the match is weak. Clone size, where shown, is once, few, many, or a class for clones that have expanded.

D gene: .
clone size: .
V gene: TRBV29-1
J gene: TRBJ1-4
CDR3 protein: CSLGQGREKLFF
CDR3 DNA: TGCAGCTTAGGGCAGGGACGTGAAAAACTGTTTTTT

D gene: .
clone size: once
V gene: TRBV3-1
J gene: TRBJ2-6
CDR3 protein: CASSPGDPGANVLTF
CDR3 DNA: TGTGCCAGCAGCCCAGGGGACCCTGGGGCCAACGTCCTGACTTTC

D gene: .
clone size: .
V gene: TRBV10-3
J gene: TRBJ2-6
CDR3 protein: CAISGQAGKASGANVLTF
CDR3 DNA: TGTGCCATCAGTGGGCAGGCAGGCAAGGCCTCTGGGGCCAACGTCCTGACTTTC

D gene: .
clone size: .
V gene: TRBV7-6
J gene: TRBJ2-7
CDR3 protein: CASSLCPPCYEQYF
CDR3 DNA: TGTGCCAGCAGCTTATGCCCTCCGTGCTACGAGCAGTACTTC

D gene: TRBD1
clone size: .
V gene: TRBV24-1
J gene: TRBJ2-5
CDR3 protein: CATSDSRDSYQPQYF
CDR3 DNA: TGTGCCACCAGTGATTCCCGGGACAGTTATCAGCCCCAGTACTTC

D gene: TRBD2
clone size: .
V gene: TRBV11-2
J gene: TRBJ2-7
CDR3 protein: CASSFPGLADEQYF
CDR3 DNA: TGTGCCAGCAGCTTCCCGGGACTAGCGGACGAGCAGTACTTC

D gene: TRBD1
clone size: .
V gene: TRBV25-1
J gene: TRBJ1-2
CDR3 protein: CASSRGQGDNYGYTF
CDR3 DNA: TGTGCCAGCAGCCGGGGACAGGGCGATAACTATGGCTACACCTTC

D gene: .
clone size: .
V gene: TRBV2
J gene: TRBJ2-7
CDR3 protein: CASSEALGWEQYF
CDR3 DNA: TGTGCCAGCAGTGAAGCGTTAGGCTGGGAGCAGTACTTC

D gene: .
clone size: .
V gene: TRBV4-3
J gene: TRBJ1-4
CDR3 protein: CASSQDPAATNEKLFF
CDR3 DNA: TGCGCCAGCAGCCAAGATCCCGCTGCAACTAATGAAAAACTGTTTTTT

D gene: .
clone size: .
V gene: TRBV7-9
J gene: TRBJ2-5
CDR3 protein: CASSEAPGTQYF
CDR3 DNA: TGTGCCAGCAGTGAAGCTCCCGGGACCCAGTACTTC

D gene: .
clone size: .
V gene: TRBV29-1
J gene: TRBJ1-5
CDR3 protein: CSLAGAQPQHF
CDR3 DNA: TGCAGCTTAGCCGGGGCTCAGCCCCAGCATTTT

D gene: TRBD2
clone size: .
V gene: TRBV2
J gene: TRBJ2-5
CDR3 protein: CASSELADQREETQYF
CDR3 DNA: TGTGCCAGCAGTGAGCTAGCGGACCAGAGGGAAGAGACCCAGTACTTC

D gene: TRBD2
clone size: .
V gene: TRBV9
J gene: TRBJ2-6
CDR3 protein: CASTPRGVGANVLTF
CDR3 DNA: TGTGCCAGCACCCCCCGGGGGGTTGGGGCCAACGTCCTGACTTTC

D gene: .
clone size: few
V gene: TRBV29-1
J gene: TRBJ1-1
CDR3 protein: CSVPGTLF
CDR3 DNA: TGCAGCGTGCCCGGGACACTCTTT

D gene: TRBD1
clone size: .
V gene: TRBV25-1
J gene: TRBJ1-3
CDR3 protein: CASPGQSSGNTIYF
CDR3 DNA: TGTGCCAGCCCGGGACAGAGCTCTGGAAACACCATATATTTT

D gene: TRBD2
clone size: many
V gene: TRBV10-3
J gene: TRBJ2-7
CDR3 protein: CAISGPSGSSYEQYF
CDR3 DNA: TGTGCCATCAGTGGGCCTAGCGGAAGCTCCTACGAGCAGTACTTC

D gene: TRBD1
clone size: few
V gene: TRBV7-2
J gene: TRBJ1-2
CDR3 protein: CASSRGQGRSGYTF
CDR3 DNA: TGTGCCAGCAGCCGTGGACAGGGGCGGAGTGGCTACACCTTC

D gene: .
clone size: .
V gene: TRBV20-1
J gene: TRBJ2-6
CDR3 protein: CSASPGAGANVLTF
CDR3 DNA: TGCAGTGCTAGCCCGGGGGCTGGGGCCAACGTCCTGACTTTC